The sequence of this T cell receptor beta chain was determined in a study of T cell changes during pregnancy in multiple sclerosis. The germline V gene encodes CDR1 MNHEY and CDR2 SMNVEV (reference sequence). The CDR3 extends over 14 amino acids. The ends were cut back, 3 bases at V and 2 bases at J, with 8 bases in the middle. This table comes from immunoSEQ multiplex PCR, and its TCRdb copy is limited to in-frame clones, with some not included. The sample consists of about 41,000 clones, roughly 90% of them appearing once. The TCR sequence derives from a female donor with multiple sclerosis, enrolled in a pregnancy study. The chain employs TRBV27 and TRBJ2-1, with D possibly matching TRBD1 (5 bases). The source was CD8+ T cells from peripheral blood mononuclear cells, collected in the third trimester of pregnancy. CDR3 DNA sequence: TGTGCCAGCAGTTTCACAGGACCCTACAATGAGCAGTTCTTC. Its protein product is CASSFTGPYNEQFF.